A single sample is the source of the 14 T cell receptor beta chains below, sequenced in a study of cytomegalovirus exposure and HLA in healthy donors. It was with 60 Vbeta and 13 Jbeta primers that the PCR ran. Sequencing was performed with immunoSEQ multiplex PCR; in TCRdb, only in-frame clones are kept and a portion is missing. The sample includes fewer than 250,000 clones, 70% to 80% of them seen just once. Sequences were obtained from PBMCs. Source of these receptors: a woman under 40 in good health and CMV-seropositive.

The chain is built from TRBV10-3 and TRBJ2-7, with a possible D match to TRBD2 (6 bases). The germline CDR1 and CDR2 sequences are ENHRY and SYGVKD. The CDR3 spans 13 residues. V gave up 5 bases and J gave up 4 bases, with 12 bases separating them. CDR3 sequence: CAISPRLGYEQYF. The CDR3 region has the DNA TGTGCCATCAGTCCAAGACTAGGTTACGAGCAGTACTTC.

This chain uses TRBV12-5 with TRBJ1-2; no clear D. V lost 3 bases and J 1 base, leaving 6 bases between the germline ends. The germline V gene encodes CDR1 LGHNT and CDR2 FRNRAP. CDR3 length: 13 residues. The CDR3 nucleotides read TGTGCTAGTGGTTTCGGGAGTAACTATGGCTACACCTTC. It specifies CASGFGSNYGYTF. Based on the CDR3 plus reference TRBV12-5 and TRBJ1-2, the full variable domain is DARVTQTPRHKVTEMGQEVTMRCQPILGHNTVFWYRQTMMQGLELLAYFRNRAPLDDSGMPKDRFSAEMPDATLATLKIQPSEPRDSAVYFCASGFGSNYGYTFGSGTRLTVV.

J is TRBJ1-1 and V is TRBV30; no firm D call. Between the trimmed V and J ends, which lost 0 bases and 3 bases, there was a span of 8 bases. The CDR3 extends over 13 amino acids. The germline gives CDR1 GTSNPN, CDR2 SVGIG (reference sequence). CDR3 loop: CAWSVLGYTEAFF. In nucleotides, the CDR3 is TGTGCCTGGAGTGTACTAGGGTACACTGAAGCTTTCTTT.

This sequence joins TRBV11-3 and TRBJ2-1; a weak D match, TRBD2 (5 bases). Trimming pared 5 bases from V and 9 bases from J, leaving 14 bases between. The CDR3 extends over 13 amino acids. CDR1 and CDR2 (germline): SGHNT, YENEEA. As DNA, the CDR3 is TGTGCCAGCAGCCCGCTGAAAGGGAGTGAGCAGTTCTTC. Translated: CASSPLKGSEQFF.

The rearrangement uses TRBV11-2 and TRBJ1-1, with D uncertain. Trimming stripped 7 bases from V and 1 base from J, with 7 bases between. The CDR3 contains 12 residues. Germline V CDR1 and CDR2: SGHAT, FQNNGV. The CDR3 DNA reads as TGTGCCAGCAATCGTCGGAACACTGAAGCTTTCTTT. This codes for CASNRRNTEAFF.

This chain connects TRBV5-1 to TRBJ2-5; perhaps TRBD2 as D (7 bases). The CDR3 is 16 amino acids. V lost 4 bases to trimming and J lost 6 bases, with 22 bases between them. Germline CDR1 reads SGHRS; CDR2 reads YFSETQ. The CDR3 reads CASSLEGGGASKTQYF. The CDR3 coding sequence is TGCGCCAGCAGCCTAGAGGGAGGGGGGGCCTCGAAGACCCAGTACTTC.

This rearrangement joins TRBV2 to TRBJ2-3, with 7 nucleotides matching TRBD2. The germline V gene encodes CDR1 SNHLY and CDR2 FYNNEI. The V segment lost 10 bases and the J segment 6 bases; nucleotides outside the gene matches: 7. This CDR3 is 12 amino acids long. As DNA, the CDR3 is TGTGCCACCTGGCCCGGGAGGGATACGCAGTATTTT. Its protein is CATWPGRDTQYF.

The chain combines TRBV5-1 with TRBJ2-1; 9 nucleotides align to TRBD2. Germline trimming cut 0 bases from V and 15 bases from J; bases unmatched to any gene: 10. The V gene's germline CDR1 is SGHRS and CDR2 YFSETQ. This CDR3 is 14 amino acids long. The CDR3 is CASSLDWGRGGVFF. CDR3 nucleotides: TGCGCCAGCAGCTTGGACTGGGGGCGGGGGGGCGTGTTCTTC.

This chain joins TRBV5-6 and TRBJ1-3, with D maybe TRBD1 (5 bases). V dropped 4 bases and J dropped 6 bases, with 17 bases sitting between them. There are 15 residues in the CDR3. Germline CDR1 is SGHDT and CDR2 is YYEEEE. The CDR3 DNA is TGTGCCAGCAGCCGGGAAGGGACTCTGGAAAACACCATATATTTT. Translated: CASSREGTLENTIYF.

V usage is TRBV4-3 and J usage is TRBJ2-1, with D maybe TRBD2 (6 bases). Germline values: CDR1 LGHNA, CDR2 YSLEER. Trimming cost V 4 bases and J 0 bases, with 16 bases left between them. The length of the CDR3 is 17 residues. The CDR3 DNA reads TGCGCCAGCAGCCGCGAACTAGCTCCGAGCTCCTACAATGAGCAGTTCTTC. Amino acids: CASSRELAPSSYNEQFF.

This clone appeared a single time. The V gene is TRBV6-4, the J gene TRBJ2-7; D is unresolved. Trimming shortened V by 8 bases and J by 1 base, and 18 bases separated the two germline ends. The CDR3 extends over 15 amino acids. Germline V CDR1 and CDR2: MRHNA, SNTAGT. Written as DNA, the CDR3 is TGTGCCAGCCCCACGCCAGGAAACTTATCCTACGAGCAGTACTTC. It yields the protein CASPTPGNLSYEQYF.

This chain uses TRBV30 with TRBJ2-2, with 9 bases matching TRBD1. There are 15 residues in the CDR3. In germline, CDR1 is GTSNPN, CDR2 SVGIG (reference sequence). V trimming: 1 base; J trimming: 7 bases; junction bases outside the gene matches: 7. CDR3 residues: CAWSAYRGRGGELFF. The CDR3 nucleotides are TGTGCCTGGAGTGCTTACAGGGGGCGAGGCGGGGAGCTGTTTTTT.

V usage is TRBV7-2 and J usage is TRBJ2-7; 11 bases align to TRBD2. This CDR3 has 14 amino acids. J was trimmed by 3 bases and V by 5 bases; bases with no gene match: 3. CDR1 is SGHTA, CDR2 FQGNSA, per germline. The CDR3 loop reads CASSRLAGRYEQYF. The CDR3 nucleotides read TGTGCCAGCAGCCGACTAGCGGGACGCTACGAGCAGTACTTC.

CDR3 sequence reads: CASSRTAVHTEAFF. CDR3 coding DNA: TGCGCCAGCAGCCGAACAGCGGTTCATACTGAAGCTTTCTTT. This chain uses TRBV5-1 with TRBJ1-1; no clear D. The CDR3 is 14 amino acids. Per germline, CDR1 SGHRS and CDR2 YFSETQ. Trimming removed 4 bases from V and 5 bases from J, with 15 bases in between.